This T cell receptor (beta chain) stems from a study of OX40 agonist ivuxolimab in advanced cancers. Background on the study: The eligibility criteria allowed prior anti-PD-1, anti-PD-L1 or anti-CTLA-4 therapy, and around 40% had some. The study's findings and limits: A proportion of nonresponders additionally exhibited low normalized T-cell clonal expansion.

TCRdb's copy holds only in-frame clones and misses some; the assay was immunoSEQ multiplex PCR. This sample has roughly 100,000 clones, with around 90% found just once. A note on this clone: Its target is unknown.

The CDR3 extends over 15 amino acids. The V gene's germline CDR1 is MDHEN and CDR2 SYDVKM. V lost 3 bases and J lost 4, with 15 bases in between. The gene calls are TRBV28 and TRBJ2-5, with D possibly being TRBD2 (7 bases). The TCR sequence derives from an adult with an advanced solid tumor such as melanoma, head and neck, liver or kidney cancer. The sample here was CD4+ or CD8+ T cells sorted from blood, taken in a trial of the OX40 agonist ivuxolimab. CDR3 DNA sequence: TGTGCCAGCAGTTTCTCGAGGGGGGGAAGAGAGACCCAGTACTTC. This encodes CASSFSRGGRETQYF.